Given below is one T cell receptor beta chain in context. What this receptor recognizes is not known. No much larger clone is present one base from it, and per-base qualities are unavailable. This specimen comes from a study of blood T cell repertoires in COVID-19 (dated by TCRdb to between 2020 and 2021). As for the study more broadly: Samples covering the acute and convalescent phases of COVID-19 were provided by collaborators in the United States, Italy and Spain. Sample metadata almost always included a de-identified subject ID, COVID-19 status, age in years and sex. The samples were drawn from two sources: the first 160 participants of the ongoing ImmuneRACE study, and about 1,300 subjects contributed by 6 global collaborators. The repertoires were made available in a free public database intended to serve as a resource for research on the immune response to SARS-CoV-2. Deeply sampled blood TCRbeta repertoires from subjects exposed to, actively infected with, or recovered from COVID-19 were included in the dataset. The material from the prospective study consisted of cDNA or gDNA derived from T cells, B-cell-depleted T cells, or PBMCs. HLA class I and class II types, where available, came from metadata supplied by the sample provider rather than from assay-based typing.

In Seattle, one collaborating source enrolled patients while the infection was active and tracked those patients longitudinally over the course of disease. Each collaborating institution followed its own protocols to collect whole blood in K2EDTA tubes. Collaborator samples were shipped for TCRbeta analysis as frozen whole blood, isolated PBMCs, or DNA extracted from either sample type. The immunoSEQ Assay, a bias-controlled multiplex PCR, was used to amplify TCRbeta CDR3 regions from genomic DNA. Regarding the original processing steps: Nucleated cell counts per sample were estimated from amplification of reference gene primers within the assay. To quantify the absolute abundance of each unique TCRbeta CDR3 rearrangement, sequence reads were collapsed and filtered. Productive Simpson clonality was computed per sample as the square root of Simpson's diversity index over productive rearrangements. TCRdb retrieved this table from immuneACCESS and kept in-frame rearrangements only. Not all clones are present; in checked studies, unresolved V genes account for under half, and no reason is known for the remainder. The D gene and trimming were derived from the DNA, and the V and J assignments and clone size from that table. For this sample there are some 80,000 clones; 70% to 90% appear just once. 10% to 11% of the sample belongs to the ten largest clones.

General study outcomes and caveats: The quantity of clinical and demographic metadata differed by source and by participant and was supplied without curation.

Taken from cysteine to phenylalanine, the CDR3 has 13 residues. Solely the CDR3 DNA is kept, with 39 bases framed from the first base. Clipping removes 4 bases from V and 6 bases from J, with 1 as the unmatched junction base count. The germline V gene specifies SGHAT as CDR1 and FQNNGV as CDR2. The sequencing input was peripheral blood. This sequence was found in a man between 60 and 70 years old with COVID-19, enrolled during active disease. The rearranged segments are TRBV11-2 and TRBJ2-3; TRBD1 agrees with 10 junctional bases. The CDR3 region: CASSWGQGDTQYF. The nucleotides read TGTGCCAGCAGCTGGGGACAGGGGGATACGCAGTATTTT.